This TCR beta chain was obtained from a study of T cell responses to AZD1222 COVID-19 vaccine (dated by TCRdb to the early 2020s). Looking at the study overall: TCR sequencing covered 230 or so trial participants: about 210 given two doses of AZD1222 and approximately 26 given two doses of MenACWY control vaccine. Trial participants were enrolled into age subgroups of 18-55, 56-69 and 70-plus years, which contained around 150, 28 and 57 TCR-sequenced participants, respectively.

The CDR3 regions of human TCRbeta chains were analyzed by immunosequencing. The original methods were these. Repertoire TCRs were checked for matches against a reference library of SARS-CoV-2-specific TCRs that had been generated using the MIRA antigen-specificity platform. Breadth meant the fraction of unique TCRs that were SARS-CoV-2-associated, whereas depth meant the fraction of total T cells that were SARS-CoV-2-associated. Using the MIRA data, every spike-specific TCR was mapped to the spike region that the TCR reacted to and assigned to either a CD4 or a CD8 class. Log10-transformed breadth and depth values were compared by one-way ANOVA with Sidak's multiple comparisons tests. Held by TCRdb, this immuneACCESS table contains in-frame sequences only and omits some clones. Under half of the omission traces to an unresolved V gene where checked; the cause of the rest is unknown. Clone size and V and J calls were adopted from that table, with D and trimming inferred from the DNA. Counted in this sample were over 150,000 clones; approximately 92% of them appeared once. Approximately 0.98% of the sample goes to the ten largest clones.

What the time point label conveys for this sample: about 28 days (+/-7) after the second vaccine dose. The treatment or condition label corresponds to: meningococcal conjugate vaccine given as trial control. Samples from vaccinated people were obtained from the UK trials COV001 and COV002, which included a single-blind randomized controlled phase 2/3 trial of AZD1222 (ChAdOx1 nCoV-19) in healthy adults. For TCRbeta chain sequencing, PBMC samples were collected from trial participants at day 0 and at day 28 after the second dose. General findings and caveats noted by the study authors: Reportedly, almost half of the unique spike-specific TCRs recognized epitopes lying outside the regions that are mutated in the B.1.351 and B.1.1.7 variants. The 56-69-year group was small, and its depth increase did not reach significance, likely because of low power. No day 14 peak-response samples were available, so repertoires were characterized only after the peak T cell response. After two AZD1222 doses, both the breadth and the depth of spike-specific TCRs were significantly higher than at day 0 and than in MenACWY recipients. Participants were mostly white British, with more females than males. The authors suggested clonal diversity may have been underestimated. CD4 TCRs associated with the vaccine covered the entire spike protein, and the dominant responses were in regions 160-218 and 743-854. Only five to seven AZD1222 recipients were SARS-CoV-2 seropositive at baseline, limiting conclusions about previously exposed vaccinees.

The trim is 6 bases for V and 6 bases for J, with a gap of 6 bases between the germline ends. There are 11 amino acids in the CDR3, from cysteine to phenylalanine inclusive. CDR3 DNA only is kept here, 33 bases in frame from base 1. Via the germline V gene, CDR1 is KGHSH and CDR2 LQKENI. A word on this clone: Its antigen remains undetermined. Per-base qualities were not stored, and no clone one base away is much larger.

This TCR came from an adult who received the MenACWY meningococcal vaccine as a control. Sample: peripheral blood, taken 28 days after the second dose of the MenACWY control vaccine. The sequence joins TRBV18 to TRBJ1-3, with the identity of the D gene unclear. The DNA is TGTGCCAGCTCGCTCCAAAACACCATATATTTT. Its coded protein is CASSLQNTIYF.